This T cell receptor beta chain stems from a study of blood T cell repertoires in COVID-19. In the study overall: The study drew acute and convalescent COVID-19 samples from the United States, Italy and Spain.

Germline CDR1 and CDR2: KGHSH and LQKENI. The length of the CDR3 is 19 residues. J was trimmed by 7 bases and V by 0 bases; bases with no gene match: 10. Original data processing: Amplified reference gene primers provided the basis for estimating nucleated cell counts. Assay: immunoSEQ multiplex PCR; the TCRdb copy retains only in-frame clones and omits some. V and J calls plus clone size are reproduced from that table; the DNA served to infer D and trimming. The sample includes roughly 280,000 clones, 75% to 90% of them seen just once. Sequenced: peripheral blood. The receptor was derived from a woman in her forties or fifties who had recovered from COVID-19. The chain uses TRBV18 and TRBJ2-1; 15 bases are a match to TRBD2. In nucleotides, the CDR3 is TGTGCCAGCTCACCACCTCTGCTGCCCGGACTAGCGGGAGGGAATGAGCAGTTCTTC. It is translated as CASSPPLLPGLAGGNEQFF.